This is a list of T cell receptor beta chains from one sample in a study of T cell repertoires in cytomegalovirus infection. TCRdb reprocessed the reads with MiXCR, giving one entry per CDR3 protein. The table includes 170,000 or so distinct CDR3 sequences, about 15% detected once. Sequenced input: PBMCs. The receptors stem from a human donor in good health (CMV status not recorded). Some clones in this sample may be carry-over from other donors' samples. CDR3s include the opening cysteine and the closing phenylalanine or tryptophan. The D gene is left open where the match is weak. Clone size is shown for a subset of rows, as once, few, many or a class of expanded clone.

d_gene	abundance	v_gene	j_gene	CDR3nt	CDR3aa
-	many	TRBV7-3	TRBJ2-7	TGTGCCAGCAGCTTCCGGGACGGTACCTACGAGCAGTACTTC	CASSFRDGTYEQYF
-	many	TRBV7-9	TRBJ1-2	TGTGCCAGCAGTTCTTTTGCCTATGGCTACACCTTC	CASSSFAYGYTF
TRBD1	few	TRBV2	TRBJ2-3	TGTGCCAGCAGTGAAGCCTGGACAGGGAGCACAGATACGCAGTATTTT	CASSEAWTGSTDTQYF
-	-	TRBV28	TRBJ2-7	TGTGCCAGCAGTTTCCCGGACAGATTCTCCTACGAGCAGTACTTC	CASSFPDRFSYEQYF
-	-	TRBV16	TRBJ1-5	TGTGCCAGCAGCCAGGGGGGCAGGAAGCCCCAGCATTTT	CASSQGGRKPQHF
-	few	TRBV28	TRBJ1-3	TGTGCCAGCAGTTCAGGGTCGGACACCATATATTTT	CASSSGSDTIYF
TRBD1	once	TRBV25-1	TRBJ2-7	TGTGCCAGCAGTGAGGACCCCGGGACAGGGGTTGGCGAGCAGTACTTC	CASSEDPGTGVGEQYF
TRBD1	-	TRBV5-6	TRBJ1-5	TGTGCCAGCAGCTTCACGGGACAGGGAAGCAATCAGCCCCAGCATTTT	CASSFTGQGSNQPQHF
-	many	TRBV7-2	TRBJ1-1	TGTGCCAGCAGCTTAGAGAGTTCGCGCCCGAACACTGAAGCTTTCTTT	CASSLESSRPNTEAFF
-	few	TRBV28	TRBJ1-4	TGTGCCAGCAGTATGGGCGGTAAAAAACTGTTTTTT	CASSMGGKKLFF
-	-	TRBV30	TRBJ1-5	TGTGCCTGGAGTGTGTCGGCAGGGAACATTCAGCCCCAGCATTTT	CAWSVSAGNIQPQHF
-	many	TRBV5-1	TRBJ2-7	TGCGCCAGCAGCTCCAGCGGGACACCGAACTACGAGCAGTACTTC	CASSSSGTPNYEQYF
TRBD2	few	TRBV5-5	TRBJ2-1	TGTGCCAGCAGCTTGAGTAGCGGGGACAATGAGCAGTTCTTC	CASSLSSGDNEQFF
-	-	TRBV14	TRBJ1-1	TGTGCCAGCAGCCGAGAAGACAGGCGGAACACTGAAGCTTTCTTT	CASSREDRRNTEAFF
-	-	TRBV7-9	TRBJ1-2	TGTGCCAGCAGCGACCTAGGAGCCAGGTATGGCTACACCTTC	CASSDLGARYGYTF
-	few	TRBV12-3/TRBV12-4	TRBJ2-5	TGTGCCAGCAGCCCCGATAGGGCGTTGGAGACCCAGTACTTC	CASSPDRALETQYF
TRBD1	-	TRBV5-1	TRBJ2-1	TGCGCCAGCAGCTTGGGACAGGGTTTGTATGAGCAGTTCTTC	CASSLGQGLYEQFF
-	-	TRBV2	TRBJ2-2	TGTGCCAGCAGTGAACTAGCAGCGAACACCGGGGAGCTGTTTTTT	CASSELAANTGELFF
-	-	TRBV20-1	TRBJ1-5	TGCAGTGCTGGGCTGGACAGAGATAGCAATCAGCCCCAGCATTTT	CSAGLDRDSNQPQHF
TRBD1	-	TRBV5-1	TRBJ1-6	TGCGCCAGCAGCTTGTTACCCCTAGGGGGCGGATCACCCCTCCACTTT	CASSLLPLGGGSPLHF
-	many	TRBV14	TRBJ2-7	TGTGCCAGCAGTCCGGCCCACTACGAGCAGTACTTC	CASSPAHYEQYF
-	-	TRBV2	TRBJ2-5	TGTGCCAGCATGAGGCAGGGGCTGACCCAGTACTTC	CASMRQGLTQYF
-	many	TRBV14	TRBJ1-1	TGTGCCAGCAGCCAATACTTCCTGAGGAGTGAAGCTTTCTTT	CASSQYFLRSEAFF
TRBD2	many	TRBV7-6	TRBJ2-7	TGTGCCAGCAGCCCGGGACTAGCGCCCAAACGCTCCTACGAGCAGTACTTC	CASSPGLAPKRSYEQYF
-	few	TRBV28	TRBJ1-2	TGTGCCAGCAGCCTAGACGGACCCTTACATGGCTACACCTTC	CASSLDGPLHGYTF
-	many	TRBV19	TRBJ2-7	TGTGCCAGTAGTATTCGGGACGGGACCTACGAGCAGTACTTC	CASSIRDGTYEQYF
-	many	TRBV29-1	TRBJ1-1	TGCAGCGTCCAGGACCGGGCCACTGAAGCTTTCTTT	CSVQDRATEAFF
TRBD1	many	TRBV7-3	TRBJ2-7	TGTGCCAGCAGCTTAAGTGCGGCCGGGACAGGGAGCTCCTACGAGCAGTACTTC	CASSLSAAGTGSSYEQYF
TRBD1	-	TRBV27	TRBJ1-1	TGTGCCAGCAGTTTTATTGGGACAGGGGTTACTGAAGCTTTCTTT	CASSFIGTGVTEAFF
TRBD1	few	TRBV4-3	TRBJ1-2	TGCGCCAGCAGCCATGCACCGGGACAGCCATCCTATGGCTACACCTTC	CASSHAPGQPSYGYTF
TRBD1	many	TRBV28	TRBJ1-2	TGTGCCAGCAGTTTACCAAAACCAGGGGGCGCGAGAGGCTACACCTTC	CASSLPKPGGARGYTF
-	many	TRBV7-2	TRBJ1-5	TGTGCCAGCAGCTTAGCCCCAGGGGCGGGGCAGCCCCAGCATTTT	CASSLAPGAGQPQHF
-	-	TRBV14	TRBJ2-1	TGTGCCAGCAGCCAAGTACAGGGCGGGCAGTTCTTC	CASSQVQGGQFF
-	many	TRBV7-6	TRBJ2-5	TGTGCCAGCAGCTTAGACCGGGCAAAGACCCAGTACTTC	CASSLDRAKTQYF
-	-	TRBV20-1	TRBJ1-3	TGCAGTGTCCCAGGGTTGGGAGAGGGAAACACCATATATTTT	CSVPGLGEGNTIYF
TRBD1	-	TRBV30	TRBJ1-4	TGTGCCTGGGGGCCCGGGACAGGGGTAAGCGAAAAACTGTTTTTT	CAWGPGTGVSEKLFF
-	many	TRBV29-1	TRBJ1-2	TGCAGCGTTGTCTCAGGGTCTGGCTACACCTTC	CSVVSGSGYTF
TRBD1	-	TRBV20-1	TRBJ2-1	TGCAGTGCTAGAGCTAGGGACAGGGGGCATGAGCAGTTCTTC	CSARARDRGHEQFF
-	many	TRBV19	TRBJ1-4	TGTGCCAGTTGTGGTTCTACAACTAATGAAAAACTGTTTTTT	CASCGSTTNEKLFF
-	few	TRBV12-3/TRBV12-4	TRBJ2-2	TGTGCCAGCAGAGCGGCGGGGTTGAACACCGGGGAGCTGTTTTTT	CASRAAGLNTGELFF
-	many	TRBV12-3/TRBV12-4	TRBJ2-4	TGTGCCAGCAGTTTCTGGCGGGTGAACATTCAGTACTTC	CASSFWRVNIQYF
-	few	TRBV7-9	TRBJ1-5	TGTGCCAGCAGCGGCGACGTTAGCAATCAGCCCCAGCATTTT	CASSGDVSNQPQHF
-	few	TRBV10-3	TRBJ1-6	TGTGCCATCAGTGAATCGCTGTATAATTCACCCCTCCACTTT	CAISESLYNSPLHF
-	-	TRBV7-8	TRBJ2-7	TGTGCCAGCAGCTTCCCTCAGGGACTCGAGCAGTACTTC	CASSFPQGLEQYF
TRBD2	many	TRBV7-2	TRBJ2-1	TGTGCCAGCAGCCTTTCCCGACTAGCGGGGGGCAATGAGCAGTTCTTC	CASSLSRLAGGNEQFF
-	many	TRBV7-2	TRBJ1-5	TGTGCCAGCAGCGCCGAGGGCGGCAATCAGCCCCAGCATTTT	CASSAEGGNQPQHF
-	few	TRBV29-1	TRBJ2-7	TGCAGCGTTCTCCCTCTTCAGGGTTCCTACGAGCAGTACTTC	CSVLPLQGSYEQYF
-	few	TRBV6-4	TRBJ2-6	TGTGCCAGCAGTGACTGGACCTCTGGGGCCAACGTCCTGACTTTC	CASSDWTSGANVLTF
-	-	TRBV7-8	TRBJ2-5	TGTGCCAGCAGCATCTATCCCATAGAGACCCAGTACTTC	CASSIYPIETQYF
-	many	TRBV6-1	TRBJ1-2	TGTGCCAGCAGTTTTTCGACGGATGTCTTACCAAATGGCTACACCTTC	CASSFSTDVLPNGYTF
TRBD1	-	TRBV29-1	TRBJ2-2	TGCAGCGCAGGGGGTTCTGGGGAGCTGTTTTTT	CSAGGSGELFF
-	many	TRBV7-6	TRBJ1-4	TGTGCCAGCAGCTTGTTGGGCGAAACTAATGAAAAACTGTTTTTT	CASSLLGETNEKLFF
-	many	TRBV4-1	TRBJ1-1	TGCGCCAGCAGCCAAGATCGTCTCAGGTGGACCCCTGAAGCTTTCTTT	CASSQDRLRWTPEAFF
TRBD1	-	TRBV5-5	TRBJ1-2	TGTGCCAGCAGCCTCTCGGACAGGGGGCCATATGGCTACACCTTC	CASSLSDRGPYGYTF
TRBD2	many	TRBV7-3	TRBJ2-1	TGTGCCAGCAGCCCCGCCAGCGGGGCGAGCTCCTACAATGAGCAGTTCTTC	CASSPASGASSYNEQFF